This TCR beta chain appears in the sequencing data of a study of spatial heterogeneity in lung cancer. Time point described: sample taken at primary tumor resection. Frozen PBMC, nontumor lung or tumor provided whole RNA, which was sequenced unsorted. This clonotype was found many times. Every TCR cDNA molecule bore its own unique molecular identifier. TCRdb called the 5' RACE reads again in MiXCR, with one record for every CDR3 protein. The sample consists of about 39,000 distinct CDR3 sequences, under 4% of them appearing once. The clonotype comes from a male donor with early-stage non-small cell lung cancer. Sequences were derived from normal lung tissue next to the tumor, sampled at surgery.

The CDR3 sequence: CASSYSSQRNEKLFF. In DNA, the CDR3 is TGTGCCAGCAGCTATAGTTCGCAAAGGAATGAAAAACTGTTTTTT. V gene TRBV7-2 combines with J gene TRBJ1-4; no clear D gene. The germline V gene has CDR1 SGHTA and CDR2 FQGNSA. V lost 4 bases and J lost 5, with 14 bases in between. The CDR3 covers 15 residues.